The source of this T cell receptor beta chain is a study of shared clonotypes between healthy human individuals. The donors, healthy adults who were HIV-negative, had experienced no recent acute infections or vaccinations. The data were produced by immunoSEQ multiplex PCR, yet TCRdb's version contains in-frame clones alone and is incomplete. The table has around 690,000 clones, about 90% seen once. V was clipped by 6 bases and J by 4 bases; unmatched bases: 6. There are 15 residues in the CDR3. CDR1 is MNHEY, CDR2 SMNVEV, per germline (reference sequence). The receptor comes from a man aged 18 to 29 in good health. Some clones in this sample may be carry-over from other donors' samples. V usage is TRBV27 and J usage is TRBJ2-1; 10 nucleotides match TRBD2. Sequencing was performed on memory CD8+ T cells from PBMCs. Subset indicated: CD45RO+ cells pooled with CCR7-negative TemRA cells. The DNA of the CDR3 is TGTGCCAGCAGCCAACTAGCGGGATCTTACAATGAGCAGTTCTTC. Its protein product is CASSQLAGSYNEQFF.